A single sample is the source of the 4 T cell receptor beta chains below, sequenced in a study of OX40 agonist ivuxolimab in advanced cancers. TCRdb's copy holds only in-frame clones and misses some; the assay was immunoSEQ multiplex PCR. The data show just over 90,000 clones, approximately 94% seen once. Material: CD4+ or CD8+ T cells sorted from blood, obtained in a trial of the OX40 agonist ivuxolimab. These receptor sequences come from an adult with an advanced solid tumor such as melanoma, head and neck, liver or kidney cancer.

The chain carries TRBV7-2 and TRBJ1-1; the D is unclear. Germline-derived CDR1 and CDR2 are SGHTA and FQGNSA. Trimming shortened V by 2 bases and J by 1 base, and 8 bases separated the two germline ends. The CDR3 length is 14 residues. The CDR3 is CASSLRSQNTEAFF. In DNA form, the CDR3 reads TGTGCCAGCAGCTTACGGTCCCAGAACACTGAAGCTTTCTTT.

The gene calls are TRBV19 and TRBJ1-1, with D perhaps TRBD1 (5 bases). V was trimmed by 3 bases and J by 3 bases, leaving 8 bases between them. CDR1 and CDR2 (germline): LNHDA, SQIVND (reference sequence). The CDR3 extends over 13 amino acids. The chain's CDR3 is CASSMGPYTEAFF. In DNA, the CDR3 is TGTGCCAGTAGTATGGGGCCGTACACTGAAGCTTTCTTT.

This clone has more than one count but fewer than ten. V gene TRBV7-9 combines with J gene TRBJ1-2, with 8 bases aligning to TRBD1. Trimming at V came to 4 bases and at J to 4 bases, leaving 5 bases not matched to a gene. The CDR3 is made up of 14 amino acids. Germline V CDR1 and CDR2: SEHNR, FQNEAQ (reference sequence). The CDR3 region is CASSSRTGIYGYTF. The DNA for the CDR3 is TGTGCCAGCAGCTCCAGGACAGGGATCTATGGCTACACCTTC. Supplemented by reference TRBV7-9 and TRBJ1-2, the full variable domain reads DTGVSQNPRHKITKRGQNVTFRCDPISEHNRLYWYRQTLGQGPEFLTYFQNEAQLEKSRLLSDRFSAERPKGSFSTLEIQRTEQGDSAMYLCASSSRTGIYGYTFGSGTRLTVV.

J is TRBJ2-2 and V is TRBV19; no clear D gene. CDR1 is LNHDA and CDR2 is SQIVND in the germline V gene (reference sequence). This CDR3 comprises 18 residues. V lost 4 bases and J lost 0, with 18 bases in between. In DNA form, the CDR3 reads TGTGCCAGTAGTACCCGAGGCGGATTACTCGCGAACACCGGGGAGCTGTTTTTT. This gives the protein CASSTRGGLLANTGELFF.